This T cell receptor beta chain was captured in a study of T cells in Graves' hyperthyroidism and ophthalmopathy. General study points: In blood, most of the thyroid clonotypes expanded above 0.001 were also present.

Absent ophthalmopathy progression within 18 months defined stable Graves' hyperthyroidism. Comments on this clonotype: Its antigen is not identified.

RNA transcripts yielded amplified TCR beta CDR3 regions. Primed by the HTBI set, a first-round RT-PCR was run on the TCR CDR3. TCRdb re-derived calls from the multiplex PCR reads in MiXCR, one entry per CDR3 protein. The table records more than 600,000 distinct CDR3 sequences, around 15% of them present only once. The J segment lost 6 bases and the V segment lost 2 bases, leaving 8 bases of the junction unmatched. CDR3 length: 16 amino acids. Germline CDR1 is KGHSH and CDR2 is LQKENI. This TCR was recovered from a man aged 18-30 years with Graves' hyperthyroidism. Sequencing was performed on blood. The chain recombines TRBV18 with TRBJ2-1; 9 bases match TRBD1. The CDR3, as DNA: TGTGCCAGCTCACCAATCGACAGGGGGACAAGCAATGAGCAGTTCTTC. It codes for CASSPIDRGTSNEQFF.